This entry describes one TCR beta chain. Its specific antigen is unknown. Base qualities are not at hand, and no much larger clone is one base apart. The data stem from a study of cytomegalovirus exposure and HLA in healthy donors (dated by TCRdb to 2015 to 2018). Turning to the overall study: According to a later analysis, one platform produced both the 120 validation repertoires and the 666 repertoires of the first cohort. A separate validation cohort of more than 100 different subjects was used in addition to the roughly 670-subject first cohort. To predict cytomegalovirus infection status, the study brought together high-throughput TCR immunosequencing, statistical association of individual TCRs with disease status, and machine learning. The aim of the study was to test whether cataloging public T cell receptors could identify signatures of past pathogen exposure.

The donors were included in the validation cohort of approximately 120 subjects, a group kept apart from the roughly 670-subject first cohort. Paper-wide results and their limitations: The classifier was reported to diagnose cytomegalovirus status with high specificity and sensitivity in both the original cohort and the validation cohort. While some public TCRs were present in many individuals, most TCR sequences turned up only very rarely across donors. A later analysis had no HLA typing for the validation cohort, so co-occurrence there was scored across all 110 or so repertoires. According to the authors, the approach could potentially be generalized to other disease states and immunological phenotypes. A total of fewer than 200 TCR beta chains were listed by the study as associated with cytomegalovirus. A few of the identified cytomegalovirus-associated TCR beta chains were confirmed in vitro to be specific for cytomegalovirus antigens. A later analysis found that TCRs clustered in the first cohort also tended to co-occur in the 120 validation repertoires, with approximately 94% of cluster scores above 0.

Receptor amplification or capture employed the immunoSEQ multiplex PCR assay. Under the source paper's analysis protocol: A statistical classification framework was built to diagnose cytomegalovirus status from the catalog of TCR beta chain sequences. This immuneACCESS table, as held by TCRdb, lists in-frame sequences with V and J called but not all clones. Of the missing ones, under half trace to an unresolved V gene in checked studies; the others have no known cause. V and J calls and clone size are those listed in that table; D and trimming were worked out from the DNA. Present in this sample are a few hundred thousand clones, just over 85% of which were seen just once. The ten most abundant clones make up around 1% of the sample. The receptor comes from a woman younger than 35 in good health and CMV-seronegative. The sequenced material came from PBMCs.

At the DNA level, the sequence is TGTGCCAGCAGTTCGGACAGGGGGAGTATAGTCAACTATGGCTACACCTTC. This translates into CASSSDRGSIVNYGYTF. The V and J genes are TRBV28 and TRBJ1-2, and 10 bases in between align with TRBD1. The CDR3 contains 17 residues, cysteine and phenylalanine counted. Of all the DNA, just the CDR3 is kept, 51 bases in frame from base 1. According to the germline V gene, CDR1 reads MDHEN and CDR2 reads SYDVKM. V trim: 4 bases; J trim: 2 bases; unmatched bases: 10.